This T cell receptor beta chain was retrieved from a study of Graves' ophthalmopathy and Graves' hyperthyroidism. The wider study: Untreated patients at initial diagnosis provided peripheral blood. Regarding the study as a whole: In predicting ophthalmopathy progression, the model reached nearly 71% sensitivity and 72% to 80% specificity. Blood shared most expanded thyroid clonotypes above 0.001 frequency.

Other autoimmune diseases, uncontrolled infections, pregnancy or lactation led to the exclusion of patients. RNA transcripts were the source from which TCR beta CDR3 regions were amplified. The first-round RT-PCR employed HTBI primers together with the Qiagen OneStep RT-PCR kit. A multiplex PCR was then performed as the second round. MiXCR, applied by TCRdb to the multiplex PCR reads, yields one record per CDR3 protein. The sample records around 340,000 distinct CDR3 sequences, roughly 16% being singletons. This clonotype was picked up many times. Its specificity is unknown. V lost 4 bases and J lost 3, with 11 bases in between. CDR3 size: 14 residues. Germline V gene lookup returns CDR1 SGHRS and CDR2 YFSETQ.

The clonotype comes from an adult man with Graves' ophthalmopathy. The material sequenced was peripheral blood. The V call is TRBV5-1, the J call TRBJ2-1; D uncertain. The CDR3 loop reads CASSPWQVYNEQFF. DNA for the CDR3: TGCGCCAGCAGCCCATGGCAGGTCTACAATGAGCAGTTCTTC.